This T cell receptor beta chain was captured in a study of T cell responses to AZD1222 COVID-19 vaccine. Here immunoSEQ multiplex PCR was the method, and the copy in TCRdb shows in-frame clones only, minus some. The data show 75,000 to 80,000 clones, roughly 90% seen once. Germline V gene lookup returns CDR1 SGHTA and CDR2 FQGTGA. The junction had 6 bases not matched to a gene; V was cut back by 5 bases and J by 4 bases. The CDR3 covers 16 residues. The material was peripheral blood, obtained 28 days after the second AZD1222 dose. The source of this sequence is an adult who received the AZD1222 COVID-19 vaccine. The rearrangement joins TRBV7-3 to TRBJ2-3; 13 bases map to TRBD2. The CDR3 region has the DNA TGTGCCAGCAGCCTCCGACTAGCGGGGGGCGCAGATACGCAGTATTTT. This translates into CASSLRLAGGADTQYF.